Below, one T cell receptor beta chain is given with its context. Antigen unknown. This entry comes from a study of OX40 agonist ivuxolimab in advanced cancers. At the level of the study: Hepatocellular carcinoma, melanoma, renal cell or head and neck cancer was diagnosed in the dose-escalation patients. Notes on the study in general: The mean number of expanded clones was higher in CD8+ T cells than in CD4+. Some nonresponders also had low normalized T-cell clonal expansion.

The CDR3 is made up of 13 amino acids. CDR1 and CDR2 from the germline V gene are GTSNPN and SVGIG (reference sequence). Between the trimmed V and J ends, which lost 1 base and 2 bases, there was a span of 7 bases. Method: immunoSEQ multiplex PCR; TCRdb's copy keeps in-frame clones and lacks some. This sample has under 150,000 clones, with 80% to 90% found just once. This specimen consisted of CD4+ or CD8+ T cells sorted from blood, obtained in a trial of the OX40 agonist ivuxolimab. This TCR was sampled from an adult with an advanced solid tumor such as melanoma, head and neck, liver or kidney cancer. J is TRBJ2-3 and V is TRBV30; the D is unclear. CDR3 nucleotide sequence: TGTGCCTGGAGTGCTGGTAACACAGATACGCAGTATTTT. As protein: CAWSAGNTDTQYF.